The 28 T cell receptor beta chains given below trace back to one sample, sequenced in a study of healthy donors' naive CD4 and CD8 T cells. TCR libraries were built from about 520 ng of total RNA by linear amplification. TCRdb re-derived calls from the reads in MiXCR, one entry per CDR3 protein. The table shows about 200,000 distinct CDR3 sequences, with around three quarters occurring only once. The specimen was naive CD4+ and CD8+ T cells sorted from blood, pooled from several donors. The source is a pool of human donors in good health; the sample pools cells from several healthy donors.

The rearrangement uses TRBV5-4 and TRBJ2-5; tentatively, D is TRBD2 (5 bases). Trimming left V 4 bases short and J 4 bases short, with 11 bases between. Per germline, CDR1 SGHNT and CDR2 YYREEE (reference sequence). This CDR3 is built from 13 residues. The DNA of the CDR3 is TGTGCCAGCAGCGCGGGCAACGGAGAGACCCAGTACTTC. As protein: CASSAGNGETQYF.

This sequence joins TRBV30 and TRBJ1-1; D is unclear. The V gene's germline CDR1 is GTSNPN and CDR2 SVGIG (reference sequence). The CDR3 sequence is 12 residues long. Trimming shortened V by 3 bases and J by 4 bases, and 9 bases separated the two germline ends. For the CDR3, the DNA is TGTGCCTGGAGAGCGCGGGGCACTGAAGCTTTCTTT. It encodes CAWRARGTEAFF.

V gene TRBV19 combines with J gene TRBJ2-1; D is possibly TRBD1 (6 bases). Trimming removed 9 bases from V and 10 bases from J, with 13 bases in between. The CDR3 is 11 amino acids. CDR1 LNHDA and CDR2 SQIVND come from the germline V gene (reference sequence). The CDR3 loop is CASRGPGEQFF. CDR3 DNA: TGTGCCAGCAGGGGACCGGGAGAGCAGTTCTTC.

The chain recombines TRBV29-1 with TRBJ2-3; D assignment may be TRBD1 or TRBD2 (5 bases each). With 2 bases removed from V and 2 bases from J, the gap between germline ends came to 11 bases. The CDR3 has 14 amino acids. Per the germline V gene, CDR1 is SQVTM and CDR2 is ANQGSEA. CDR3 residues: CSVELGVPTDTQYF. CDR3 bases: TGCAGCGTTGAACTGGGGGTCCCCACAGATACGCAGTATTTT.

V and J are TRBV6-5 and TRBJ1-1; D is perhaps TRBD1 (6 bases). Per germline, CDR1 MNHEY and CDR2 SVGAGI. The CDR3 runs to 15 residues. Deletions cut 0 bases from V and 3 bases from J, with 11 bases between. CDR3 sequence (DNA): TGTGCCAGCAGTTACTCGTACAGGGTGGACACTGAAGCTTTCTTT. It codes for CASSYSYRVDTEAFF.

This chain joins TRBV29-1 and TRBJ1-2, with TRBD1 matching over 8 bases. This CDR3 is 12 amino acids long. CDR1 SQVTM and CDR2 ANQGSEA come from the germline V gene. V lost 4 bases to trimming and J lost 6 bases; unmatched junction nucleotides: 4. CDR3 region: CSVVETGDGYTF. The CDR3 bases are TGCAGCGTTGTAGAGACAGGGGATGGCTACACCTTC.

The chain is built from TRBV6-2 or TRBV6-3 and TRBJ1-5; D not certain. The germline gives CDR1 MNHEY, CDR2 SVGEGT. The length of the CDR3 is 18 residues. Trimming pared 5 bases from V and 0 bases from J, leaving 20 bases between. This CDR3 reads CASSPDFGGRYSNQPQHF. The CDR3 nucleotides read TGTGCCAGCAGTCCAGACTTCGGAGGCCGATATAGCAATCAGCCCCAGCATTTT.

The chain links TRBV29-1 to TRBJ2-1, with 9 positions matching TRBD2. The CDR3 sequence is 15 residues long. Germline-derived CDR1 and CDR2 are SQVTM and ANQGSEA. Trimming at V came to 3 bases and at J to 10 bases, leaving 13 bases not matched to a gene. The CDR3 spells CSVELREGSVGEQFF. The DNA for the CDR3 is TGCAGCGTTGAGTTGCGGGAGGGCTCCGTGGGGGAGCAGTTCTTC.

The chain couples TRBV11-2 to TRBJ2-1; 12 nucleotides align to TRBD2. V shed 5 bases and J 7 bases; nucleotides not matched to a gene: 0. The CDR3 length is 13 residues. Germline-derived CDR1 and CDR2 are SGHAT and FQNNGV. Written as DNA, the CDR3 is TGTGCCAGCAGCGGGACTAGCGGGAATGAGCAGTTCTTC. It codes for CASSGTSGNEQFF.

The genes are TRBV12-5 and TRBJ2-1; D unresolved. Trimming cost V 6 bases and J 0 bases, with 6 bases left between them. From germline, CDR1 is LGHNT and CDR2 FRNRAP. The length of the CDR3 is 13 residues. This CDR3 is CASGSPSYNEQFF. The DNA of the CDR3 is TGTGCTAGTGGATCTCCCTCCTACAATGAGCAGTTCTTC. The full variable domain, its missing parts supplied by reference TRBV12-5 and TRBJ2-1, is DARVTQTPRHKVTEMGQEVTMRCQPILGHNTVFWYRQTMMQGLELLAYFRNRAPLDDSGMPKDRFSAEMPDATLATLKIQPSEPRDSAVYFCASGSPSYNEQFFGPGTRLTVL.

With respect to this clonotype: A much larger clone differs from this one at a single base, so this may be a read error. The V and J genes are TRBV6-2 or TRBV6-3 and TRBJ2-7, with D unresolved. CDR1 is MNHEY and CDR2 is SVGEGT in the germline V gene. The CDR3 has 11 residues. Trimming took 1 base from V and 3 from J, leaving 1 base between them. The CDR3 reads CASSYFYEQYF. The DNA of the CDR3 is TGTGCCAGCAGTTACTTCTACGAGCAGTACTTC.

The chain carries TRBV6-2 or TRBV6-3 and TRBJ1-5; D not resolved. The germline V and J ends were trimmed by 2 bases and 1 base, with 6 bases remaining between them. This CDR3 comprises 14 residues. Germline CDR1 is MNHEY and CDR2 is SVGEGT. DNA of the CDR3: TGTGCCAGCAGTTACCTGGACAGCAATCAGCCCCAGCATTTT. Its protein product is CASSYLDSNQPQHF.

V is TRBV19 and J is TRBJ1-1; the D is unclear. This CDR3 has 12 amino acids. Trimming took 2 bases from V and 7 from J, leaving 8 bases between them. Looked up from germline, CDR1 is LNHDA and CDR2 is SQIVND (reference sequence). The chain's CDR3 is CASSIRNGEAFF. The CDR3 nucleotides are TGTGCCAGTAGTATAAGGAACGGTGAAGCTTTCTTT.

The chain combines TRBV18 with TRBJ2-3, with TRBD1 matching 7 bases. The V gene's germline CDR1 is KGHSH and CDR2 LQKENI. This CDR3 has 15 residues. Germline trimming cut 2 bases from V and 0 bases from J; bases unmatched to any gene: 2. The CDR3 region is CASSPTTGSTDTQYF. The CDR3, as DNA: TGTGCCAGCTCACCAACGACAGGGAGCACAGATACGCAGTATTTT.

This sequence joins TRBV29-1 and TRBJ2-3; 8 positions agree with TRBD2. V dropped 8 bases and J dropped 1; count of bases not matched to a gene: 8. In germline, CDR1 is SQVTM, CDR2 ANQGSEA. The CDR3 loop spans 14 amino acids. The CDR3 protein is CSLLAGSGTDTQYF. The DNA of the CDR3 is TGCAGCTTATTAGCGGGGAGTGGCACAGATACGCAGTATTTT.

This chain connects TRBV29-1 to TRBJ1-5, with 7 bases matching TRBD1. The ends lost 6 bases at V and 5 bases at J; junction bases unmatched: 7. Germline V gene sequence: CDR1 SQVTM, CDR2 ANQGSEA. This CDR3 is 13 amino acids long. CDR3 in DNA: TGCAGCGTGCGCGACAGGGCAGATCAGCCCCAGCATTTT. This encodes CSVRDRADQPQHF.

The chain is built from TRBV27 and TRBJ1-1, with 10 bases that match TRBD1. This CDR3 comprises 17 residues. The ends lost 2 bases at V and 2 bases at J; junction bases unmatched: 8. Germline lookup yields CDR1 MNHEY and CDR2 SMNVEV (reference sequence). The CDR3, as DNA: TGTGCCAGCAGTTTACTTCCGGGACAGGGGACTAACACTGAAGCTTTCTTT. This codes for CASSLLPGQGTNTEAFF.

The chain uses TRBV5-1 and TRBJ2-1; tentatively, D is TRBD1 (5 bases). CDR1 is SGHRS, CDR2 YFSETQ, per germline. The CDR3 is 11 residues long. V was trimmed by 4 bases and J by 14 bases, leaving 13 bases between them. The CDR3 is CASSDSHEEFF. The CDR3 bases are TGCGCCAGCAGCGACAGTCATGAAGAGTTCTTC.

This clonotype was seen only once. This chain uses TRBV6-2 or TRBV6-3 with TRBJ1-6; D gene uncertain. V lost 5 bases to trimming and J lost 0 bases, with 8 bases between them. The CDR3 covers 15 residues. Germline assignment: CDR1 MNHEY and CDR2 SVGEGT. The CDR3 DNA is TGTGCCAGCAGTACGGGCGGCTCCTATAATTCACCCCTCCACTTT. Translated, it gives CASSTGGSYNSPLHF.

V is TRBV2 and J is TRBJ2-3; D gene ambiguous. The V gene's germline CDR1 is SNHLY and CDR2 FYNNEI. V was pared by 8 bases and J by 1 base, with 16 bases between. The length of the CDR3 is 15 residues. The CDR3 sequence: CASGGAVSRTDTQYF. The CDR3 DNA sequence: TGTGCCAGCGGCGGAGCCGTAAGTCGCACAGATACGCAGTATTTT.

This rearrangement joins TRBV29-1 to TRBJ2-6; 8 nucleotides align to TRBD1. The germline V gene encodes CDR1 SQVTM and CDR2 ANQGSEA. The ends lost 6 bases at V and 2 bases at J; junction bases unmatched: 3. CDR3 length: 14 residues. CDR3 sequence reads: CSVGQGTGANVLTF. CDR3 DNA sequence: TGCAGCGTCGGACAGGGTACTGGGGCCAACGTCCTGACTTTC.

The chain employs TRBV7-9 and TRBJ2-7; 7 bases line up with TRBD2. The CDR3 extends over 15 amino acids. V trimming: 6 bases; J trimming: 2 bases; junction bases outside the gene matches: 10. CDR1 and CDR2 from the germline V gene are SEHNR and FQNEAQ (reference sequence). The CDR3 DNA sequence: TGTGCCAGCAGTCAATACAGCGGGGCTACCTACGAGCAGTACTTC. It specifies CASSQYSGATYEQYF.

The chain has TRBV29-1 and TRBJ1-1; no reliable D call. This CDR3 is built from 12 residues. Trimming shortened V by 4 bases and J by 1 base, and 7 bases separated the two germline ends. Germline-derived CDR1 and CDR2 are SQVTM and ANQGSEA. This CDR3 is CSVGLGNTEAFF. The DNA of the CDR3 is TGCAGCGTTGGGTTGGGGAACACTGAAGCTTTCTTT.

This chain joins TRBV6-2 or TRBV6-3 and TRBJ1-2; D gene ambiguous. The CDR3 spans 14 residues. V was cut by 2 bases and J by 8 bases, with 15 bases left in between. Germline loops: CDR1 MNHEY, CDR2 SVGEGT. The CDR3 DNA sequence: TGTGCCAGCAGTTACGTCTCTCCGGGGTTCGGCTACACCTTC. It codes for CASSYVSPGFGYTF.

The CDR3 nucleotides read TGCAGCACTACCGGACTAGCGGCCACAGATACGCAGTATTTT. This encodes CSTTGLAATDTQYF. The chain combines TRBV29-1 with TRBJ2-3; 10 bases fit TRBD2. J lost 2 bases, V lost 8 bases, and 7 bases had no gene match. This CDR3 spans 14 amino acids. CDR1 and CDR2 from the germline V gene are SQVTM and ANQGSEA.

This clonotype has a handful of counts. V and J are TRBV5-1 and TRBJ1-3; D gene unclear. V lost 0 bases, J lost 0 bases, and 10 bases lay in between. The CDR3 runs 16 residues. Germline lookup yields CDR1 SGHRS and CDR2 YFSETQ. CDR3 DNA: TGCGCCAGCAGCTTGGTGGCCCAAAGCTCTGGAAACACCATATATTTT. It codes for CASSLVAQSSGNTIYF.

This rearrangement joins TRBV19 to TRBJ1-3; D remains unclear. Trimming removed 3 bases at V and 0 bases at J, with 6 bases between. The CDR3 is 14 amino acids. In germline, CDR1 is LNHDA, CDR2 SQIVND (reference sequence). The CDR3: CASSIQTSGNTIYF. As DNA, the CDR3 is TGTGCCAGTAGTATCCAGACCTCTGGAAACACCATATATTTT.

V and J are TRBV10-3 and TRBJ2-1, with 9 bases fitting TRBD2. From germline, CDR1 is ENHRY and CDR2 SYGVKD. The CDR3 totals 15 residues. V lost 2 bases, J lost 3 bases, and 2 bases stayed unmatched. For the CDR3, the DNA is TGTGCCATCAGTGAGGGGACTAGCAGCTACAATGAGCAGTTCTTC. The encoded protein is CAISEGTSSYNEQFF.